This entry is about one TCR beta chain. Its target is unknown. This record belongs to a study of shared clonotypes between healthy human individuals. Findings and limits, study-wide: Around 5.4% of naive CD4 clonotypes were common to a few donors. The generation probabilities recorded for non-shared clonotypes fell below those of clonotypes shared by all four donors.

This table comes from immunoSEQ multiplex PCR, and its TCRdb copy is limited to in-frame clones, with some not included. The sample gives a few million clones, approximately 94% of which show up once; more than 0.12% is in the top ten. CDR3 length: 15 amino acids. The germline V gene encodes CDR1 SEHNR and CDR2 FQNEAQ (reference sequence). V was shortened by 4 bases and J by 1 base, with 13 bases between the two germline ends. The TCR originated in a man aged 18-30 years in good health. The specimen sequenced was naive CD4+ T cells sorted from blood. Subset described: CD45RA+ positively selected. This chain connects TRBV7-9 to TRBJ2-5; D is uncertain. DNA for the CDR3: TGTGCCAGCAGCTCTCTGACTCCCGGCCAAGAGACCCAGTACTTC. Translating gives CASSSLTPGQETQYF.